In this sample, the clone carrying this TCR beta chain turned up once. This specimen belongs to a study of CD8+ T cells in alopecia areata. Sample treatment: oral pan-JAK inhibitor, 5-10 mg twice daily. Sequencing templates came from extracted RNA that was reverse transcribed into cDNA. The table came from immunoSEQ multiplex PCR; TCRdb's copy has only in-frame clones and leaves some out. The sample comprises hundreds of thousands of clones, over 45% of which are singletons, and around 0.92% rests with the top ten. V lost 0 bases to trimming and J lost 4 bases; unmatched junction nucleotides: 2. The CDR3 is 15 residues long. In germline, CDR1 is MNHEY, CDR2 SVGAGI.

This TCR derives from a human donor with alopecia areata. The chain is built from TRBV6-5 and TRBJ2-3, with 9 bases lining up with TRBD1. The sequences come from CD4+ T cells sorted from blood, collected at week 52, from a patient treated with tofacitinib. The CDR3 is CASSYSRQGADTQYF. The CDR3 coding sequence is TGTGCCAGCAGTTACTCGAGACAGGGGGCAGATACGCAGTATTTT.